Each of the 31 T cell receptor beta chains below was sequenced from the same sample in a study of graft-versus-host responses after intestinal transplantation. These receptors have no identified antigens. Some clones are missing from TCRdb's copy, which holds only in-frame ones; the method was immunoSEQ multiplex PCR. Among under 150,000 clones listed, 85% to 95% were seen once. The specimen was unstimulated CD4+ T cells sorted from spleen or lymph node cells, collected before intestinal transplant. These receptors were taken from a human donor who received an intestinal transplant.

The chain uses TRBV4-1 and TRBJ2-5, with a tentative D call TRBD2 (6 bases). Germline-derived CDR1 and CDR2 are MGHRA and YSYEKL. Trimming removed 2 bases from V and 5 bases from J, with 18 bases in between. CDR3 length: 16 residues. CDR3 sequence: CASSQSLGTGGETQYF. The CDR3 DNA is TGCGCCAGCAGCCAAAGCCTTGGGACTGGGGGGGAGACCCAGTACTTC.

The rearrangement uses TRBV28 and TRBJ2-3; 11 bases map to TRBD2. This CDR3 is 15 amino acids long. Germline V gene sequence: CDR1 MDHEN, CDR2 SYDVKM. J lost 4 bases, V lost 8 bases, and 8 bases had no gene match. The CDR3 spells CASAKGLAVPDTQYF. The CDR3 region has the DNA TGTGCCAGCGCTAAGGGACTAGCGGTGCCAGATACGCAGTATTTT.

The chain recombines TRBV14 with TRBJ2-7; TRBD2 agrees at 11 bases. CDR1 and CDR2 from the germline V gene are SGHDN and FVKESK. J gave up 2 bases and V 3 bases, and 9 bases lay outside the gene matches. The length of the CDR3 is 17 residues. CDR3 region: CASSHASTSGIAYEQYF. The CDR3 DNA is TGTGCCAGCAGCCACGCATCGACTAGCGGGATAGCCTACGAGCAGTACTTC.

CDR3 bases: TGTGCCAGCAGTTCGAACTACGAGCAGTACTTC. Protein sequence: CASSSNYEQYF. The chain is built from TRBV6-1 and TRBJ2-7; no definite D call. The CDR3 has 11 residues. Germline CDR1 reads MNHNS; CDR2 reads SASEGT. Deletions cut 5 bases from V and 3 bases from J, with 5 bases between.

The chain links TRBV6-1 to TRBJ1-2; unclear D gene. V lost 7 bases, J lost 2 bases, and 2 bases lay in between. The CDR3 is 10 amino acids. CDR1 and CDR2 from the germline V gene are MNHNS and SASEGT. The CDR3 spells CASMNYGYTF. The DNA of the CDR3 is TGTGCCAGCATGAACTATGGCTACACCTTC.

This chain uses TRBV10-3 with TRBJ1-3, with unresolved D. V lost 2 bases to trimming and J lost 1 base, with 12 bases between them. Germline lookup yields CDR1 ENHRY and CDR2 SYGVKD. CDR3 length: 16 residues. The CDR3 is CAISEAGRASGNTIYF. The DNA of the CDR3 is TGTGCCATCAGTGAGGCGGGGAGAGCATCTGGAAACACCATATATTTT.

About this clone itself: Its ends do not fully match the called genes, so a read error is possible. The rearrangement links TRBV7-7 to TRBJ2-7; 11 bases match TRBD1. The CDR3 contains 14 residues. Germline V gives CDR1 SSHAT, CDR2 FNYEAQ (reference sequence). CDR3 in amino acids: CASSLGQGAGEQYF. The CDR3 DNA sequence: TGTGCTAGCAGCTTAGGACAGGGGGCGGGAGAGCAGTACTTC.

This chain joins TRBV7-9 and TRBJ1-1; D is perhaps TRBD1 (5 bases). V lost 3 bases, J lost 1 base, and 12 bases lay in between. This CDR3 region has 15 residues. Germline lookup yields CDR1 SEHNR and CDR2 FQNEAQ (reference sequence). CDR3 nucleotides: TGTGCCAGCAGCTTTCACCGGGACGGGAACACTGAAGCTTTCTTT. Translating gives CASSFHRDGNTEAFF. Drawing the rest from reference TRBV7-9 and TRBJ1-1, the complete variable domain is DTGVSQNPRHKITKRGQNVTFRCDPISEHNRLYWYRQTLGQGPEFLTYFQNEAQLEKSRLLSDRFSAERPKGSFSTLEIQRTEQGDSAMYLCASSFHRDGNTEAFFGQGTRLTVV.

This sequence joins TRBV5-4 and TRBJ1-2; 8 positions match TRBD1. Looked up from germline, CDR1 is SGHNT and CDR2 is YYREEE (reference sequence). With 5 bases clipped from V and 4 bases from J, the junction kept 4 bases outside the gene matches. The CDR3 is 13 residues long. The CDR3 nucleotides are TGTGCCAGCAGTTCGGACAGGGCCTATGGCTACACCTTC. This codes for CASSSDRAYGYTF.

The chain is built from TRBV5-1 and TRBJ1-2, with 9 bases fitting TRBD1. Germline V gives CDR1 SGHRS, CDR2 YFSETQ. Trimming at V came to 3 bases and at J to 4 bases, leaving 7 bases not matched to a gene. The CDR3 runs 15 residues. The CDR3 protein is CASSYGQGTGYGYTF. CDR3 nucleotide sequence: TGCGCCAGCAGCTACGGACAGGGGACGGGCTATGGCTACACCTTC.

The rearrangement uses TRBV18 and TRBJ1-1; TRBD1 is a possible D gene (6 bases). The V gene lost 9 bases and the J gene lost 4 bases, with 15 bases spanning the gap. This CDR3 has 13 residues. Germline V CDR1 and CDR2: KGHSH, LQKENI. The chain's CDR3 is CASYREWSTEAFF. In DNA form, the CDR3 reads TGTGCCAGTTACAGGGAGTGGAGCACTGAAGCTTTCTTT.

This clone is a singleton in its sample. At one boundary the junction diverges from the germline segment, which might be a read error. Other DNA sequences in this sample translate to the same CDR3. The chain has TRBV5-1 and TRBJ2-5; TRBD1 agrees at 8 bases. The CDR3 sequence is 15 residues long. Germline lookup yields CDR1 SGHRS and CDR2 YFSETQ. CDR3 DNA: TGCGCCAGCAGTTTGGGAACAGGGGGGCAAGAGACCCAGTACTTC. This encodes CASSLGTGGQETQYF.

This clone appeared a single time. The rearrangement links TRBV9 to TRBJ1-3; D gene ambiguous. The germline CDR1 and CDR2 sequences are SGDLS and YYNGEE. The CDR3 sequence is 14 residues long. V gave up 5 bases and J gave up 0 bases, with 9 bases separating them. CDR3 region: CASSRDSSGNTIYF. The CDR3 DNA sequence: TGTGCCAGCAGTCGGGATAGCTCTGGAAACACCATATATTTT.

The CDR3 DNA sequence: TGTGCCAGCAGCGGACAGTTAGGCTACGAGCAGTACTTC. This sequence encodes CASSGQLGYEQYF. The V and J genes are TRBV11-2 and TRBJ2-7; possible D gene TRBD1, 6 bases. This CDR3 comprises 13 residues. Trimming removed 5 bases at V and 3 bases at J, with 11 bases between. CDR1 SGHAT and CDR2 FQNNGV come from the germline V gene.

The chain has TRBV21-1 and TRBJ2-1. TRBV21-1 is a listed pseudogene. The CDR3 loop spans 13 amino acids. CDR3 in amino acids: CASSKVGLYGAFF. CDR3 coding DNA: TGTGCCAGCAGCAAAGTAGGCCTTTACGGCGCGTTCTTC.

V gene TRBV6-1 combines with J gene TRBJ2-7; possibly TRBD1 or TRBD2 for D (6 bases each). CDR1 is MNHNS, CDR2 SASEGT, per germline. The CDR3 spans 15 residues. Trimming left V 9 bases short and J 5 bases short, with 23 bases between. In DNA, the CDR3 is TGTGCCAGGTCGAAAATACAGGGAGGCAGGAACGAGCAGTACTTC. Encoded protein: CARSKIQGGRNEQYF.

V is TRBV18 and J is TRBJ1-5; TRBD1 agrees at 8 bases. Losses at the gene ends were 2 bases for V and 2 bases for J; bases not matched to a gene: 2. The germline gives CDR1 KGHSH, CDR2 LQKENI. The CDR3 has 15 residues. Written as DNA, the CDR3 is TGTGCCAGCTCACCAACGACAGGGGGCAATCAGCCCCAGCATTTT. It codes for CASSPTTGGNQPQHF.

The CDR3 sequence is CASRLLGGNEQFF. CDR3 in DNA: TGTGCCAGCAGACTACTCGGGGGCAATGAGCAGTTCTTC. The chain joins TRBV6-5 to TRBJ2-1, with a tentative D call TRBD2 (6 bases). This CDR3 region has 13 residues. V lost 6 bases and J 6 bases, leaving 12 bases between the germline ends. The germline gives CDR1 MNHEY, CDR2 SVGAGI.

The chain uses TRBV6-6 and TRBJ2-1; 8 bases are a match to TRBD2. The V gene end was trimmed by 3 bases and the J gene end by 6 bases; junction bases not matched to a gene: 4. The CDR3 spans 14 residues. Germline CDR1 and CDR2: MNHNY and SVGAGI (reference sequence). CDR3 DNA: TGTGCCAGCAGTTATTTGCTAGCGGGCAATGAGCAGTTCTTC. Its translation is CASSYLLAGNEQFF.

This chain connects TRBV2 to TRBJ1-1; weak D call: TRBD1 (5 bases). This CDR3 contains 14 residues. CDR1 is SNHLY, CDR2 FYNNEI, per germline. V dropped 8 bases and J dropped 3 bases, with 16 bases sitting between them. CDR3 amino acids: CASAPRGRDTEAFF. In DNA, the CDR3 is TGTGCCAGCGCCCCCCGGGGGAGGGACACTGAAGCTTTCTTT.

The chain links TRBV6-5 to TRBJ2-7; TRBD2 matches at 11 bases. The J segment lost 6 bases and the V segment lost 10 bases, leaving 11 bases of the junction unmatched. This CDR3 contains 14 residues. Germline CDR1 is MNHEY and CDR2 is SVGAGI. CDR3 sequence (DNA): TGTGCCACCCAGGTGGATAGCGGGAGGGCCGAGCAGTACTTC. Its protein is CATQVDSGRAEQYF.

The rearrangement uses TRBV15 and TRBJ2-1; 8 nucleotides agree with TRBD2. The germline V gene encodes CDR1 LNHNV and CDR2 YYDKDF (reference sequence). The junction had 12 bases not matched to a gene; V was cut back by 0 bases and J by 5 bases. This CDR3 spans 18 amino acids. The CDR3 is CATSRETGGIGSNNEQFF. CDR3 bases: TGTGCCACCAGCAGAGAGACGGGGGGGATAGGGTCGAACAATGAGCAGTTCTTC.

The V and J genes are TRBV12-5 and TRBJ2-3; D is unclear. The CDR3 runs 13 residues. The germline CDR1 and CDR2 sequences are LGHNT and FRNRAP. Trimming removed 0 bases from V and 8 bases from J, with 9 bases in between. As DNA, the CDR3 is TGTGCTAGTGGTTTGGTAGGCGTTTCTACGCAGTATTTT. Amino acid sequence: CASGLVGVSTQYF.

The gene calls are TRBV2 and TRBJ2-5; D is unresolved. This CDR3 has 13 amino acids. Germline CDR1 reads SNHLY; CDR2 reads FYNNEI. Trimming shortened V by 6 bases and J by 2 bases, and 10 bases separated the two germline ends. In DNA form, the CDR3 reads TGTGCCAGCAGGCCCCTGGCACAAGAGACCCAGTACTTC. This gives the protein CASRPLAQETQYF.

This rearrangement joins TRBV30 to TRBJ1-5; D uncertain. V lost 5 bases to trimming and J lost 4 bases, with 18 bases between them. Germline CDR1 is GTSNPN and CDR2 is SVGIG (reference sequence). This CDR3 region has 15 residues. Here the CDR3 reads CAWGDKAANNQPQHF. CDR3 nucleotides: TGTGCCTGGGGAGATAAGGCCGCTAATAATCAGCCCCAGCATTTT.

The V call is TRBV7-3, the J call TRBJ2-1, with TRBD2 matching over 11 bases. Germline CDR1 is SGHTA and CDR2 is FQGTGA. The CDR3 has 15 amino acids. V trimming: 5 bases; J trimming: 3 bases; junction bases outside the gene matches: 3. The CDR3 loop reads CASSTLAGGYNEQFF. CDR3 bases: TGTGCCAGCAGCACCCTAGCGGGAGGCTACAATGAGCAGTTCTTC.

This clone was seen only once. This CDR3 reads CASSIIWATGDFQETQYF. DNA for the CDR3: TGTGCCAGCAGCATAATATGGGCGACAGGAGATTTTCAAGAGACCCAGTACTTC. The rearrangement joins TRBV21-1 to TRBJ2-5; the table calls TRBD1, which could not be checked here. TRBV21-1 is listed as a pseudogene. CDR3 size: 18 residues.

The J gene is TRBJ1-1, the V gene TRBV6-5; D might be TRBD1 (5 bases). The germline gives CDR1 MNHEY, CDR2 SVGAGI. Trimming cost V 2 bases and J 2 bases, with 12 bases left between them. The CDR3 sequence is 15 residues long. The chain's CDR3 is CASSYMGVGNTEAFF. The CDR3 nucleotides are TGTGCCAGCAGTTACATGGGGGTCGGTAACACTGAAGCTTTCTTT.

The chain carries TRBV7-8 and TRBJ1-2; D gene uncertain. The CDR3 has 13 amino acids. Germline CDR1 SGHVS, CDR2 FQNEAQ. V was pared by 0 bases and J by 3 bases, with 5 bases between. The CDR3 DNA follows: TGTGCCAGCAGCTTAGCAGAGGACTATGGCTACACCTTC. Encoded protein: CASSLAEDYGYTF.

This chain connects TRBV5-4 to TRBJ2-1; no definite D call. Looked up from germline, CDR1 is SGHNT and CDR2 is YYREEE (reference sequence). The CDR3 runs 15 residues. V dropped 0 bases and J dropped 0 bases, with 7 bases sitting between them. The CDR3: CASSLGGSSYNEQFF. The DNA for the CDR3 is TGTGCCAGCAGCTTGGGAGGTAGCTCCTACAATGAGCAGTTCTTC.

The chain links TRBV27 to TRBJ2-7; D unresolved. CDR3 size: 11 residues. V lost 5 bases and J 4 bases, leaving 6 bases between the germline ends. CDR1 is MNHEY, CDR2 SMNVEV, per germline (reference sequence). CDR3 DNA sequence: TGTGCCAGCAGTCCGCAATACGAGCAGTACTTC. Translating gives CASSPQYEQYF.